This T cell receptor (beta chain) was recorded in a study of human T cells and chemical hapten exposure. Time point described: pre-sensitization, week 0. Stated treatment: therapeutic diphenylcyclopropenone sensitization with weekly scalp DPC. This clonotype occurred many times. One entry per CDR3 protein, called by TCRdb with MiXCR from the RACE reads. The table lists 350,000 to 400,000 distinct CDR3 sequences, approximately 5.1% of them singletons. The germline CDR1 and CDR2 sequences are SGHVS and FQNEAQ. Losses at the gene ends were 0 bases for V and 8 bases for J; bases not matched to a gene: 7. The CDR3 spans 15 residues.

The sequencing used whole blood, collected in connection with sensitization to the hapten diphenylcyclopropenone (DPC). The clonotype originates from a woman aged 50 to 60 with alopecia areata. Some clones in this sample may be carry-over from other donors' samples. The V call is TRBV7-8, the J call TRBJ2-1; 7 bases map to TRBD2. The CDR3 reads CASSLAGGVVDEQFF. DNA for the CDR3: TGTGCCAGCAGCTTAGCGGGGGGGGTGGTAGATGAGCAGTTCTTC.